A selection of T cell receptor beta chains follows, all from one sample in a study of radiation and T cells in renal cell carcinoma. Sequencing was performed with immunoSEQ multiplex PCR; in TCRdb, only in-frame clones are kept and a portion is missing. The sample shows fewer than 90,000 clones, about 86% of them seen only once. This material consisted of blood, taken from a patient whose treatment included radiotherapy and nephrectomy. Receptors were obtained from a woman aged 45-59 years with renal cell carcinoma. Both conserved end residues are part of each CDR3. A D gene is named only where the DNA matches it firmly. Some rows mark clone size as missing; the rest say once, few, many or name a class of expanded clone.

J: TRBJ1-2; V: TRBV4-3; D: TRBD1; size: .; CDR3: CASSQGPIVTGQGILHYGYTF; DNA: TGCGCCAGCAGCCAAGGACCCATAGTAACGGGACAGGGAATCCTCCACTATGGCTACACCTTC
J: TRBJ2-1; V: TRBV5-1; D: TRBD2; size: .; CDR3: CASSYPTSGRGSYNEQFF; DNA: TGCGCCAGCAGCTATCCTACTAGCGGGAGGGGTTCCTACAATGAGCAGTTCTTC
J: TRBJ2-1; V: TRBV7-2; D: .; size: .; CDR3: CASSLILAGAYNEQFF; DNA: TGTGCCAGCAGCTTGATTCTTGCAGGGGCCTACAATGAGCAGTTCTTC
J: TRBJ1-1; V: TRBV6-5; D: .; size: .; CDR3: CASRRLQGIEAFF; DNA: TGTGCCAGCAGGCGACTTCAGGGAATTGAAGCTTTCTTT
J: TRBJ2-7; V: TRBV4-3; D: .; size: .; CDR3: CASSQEPGAYEQYF; DNA: TGCGCCAGCAGCCAAGAACCGGGAGCCTACGAGCAGTACTTC
J: TRBJ1-6; V: TRBV4-3; D: .; size: few; CDR3: CASSQDSGQGSPLHF; DNA: TGCGCCAGCAGCCAAGATTCAGGGCAAGGTTCACCCCTCCACTTT
J: TRBJ2-7; V: TRBV9; D: TRBD1; size: .; CDR3: CASSVAAGGHEQYF; DNA: TGTGCCAGCAGCGTAGCTGCAGGGGGCCACGAGCAGTACTTC
J: TRBJ2-6; V: TRBV5-6; D: .; size: .; CDR3: CASSLKVSGANVLTF; DNA: TGTGCCAGCAGCTTGAAAGTCTCTGGGGCCAACGTCCTGACTTTC
J: TRBJ1-3; V: TRBV9; D: .; size: few; CDR3: CASSAEGLNTIYF; DNA: TGTGCCAGCAGCGCGGAGGGGTTAAACACCATATATTTT
J: TRBJ1-2; V: TRBV6-5; D: .; size: .; CDR3: CASSQQGSGYTF; DNA: TGTGCCAGCAGTCAACAGGGTAGTGGCTACACCTTC
J: TRBJ2-1; V: TRBV19; D: TRBD2; size: .; CDR3: CAHATAGSGRSSYNEQFF; DNA: TGTGCCCATGCTACCGCGGGTAGCGGGAGGAGCTCCTACAATGAGCAGTTCTTC
J: TRBJ2-7; V: TRBV28; D: TRBD1; size: .; CDR3: CASSLAGGQGFYEQYF; DNA: TGTGCCAGCAGTTTAGCAGGGGGTCAGGGATTCTACGAGCAGTACTTC
J: TRBJ2-1; V: TRBV21-1; D: .; size: .; CDR3: CASSPHPPEQFF; DNA: TGTGCCAGCAGCCCCCACCCCCCTGAGCAGTTCTTC
J: TRBJ2-2; V: TRBV4-3; D: .; size: .; CDR3: CASSQGQMNTGELFF; DNA: TGCGCCAGCAGCCAAGGGCAAATGAACACCGGGGAGCTGTTTTTT
J: TRBJ2-7; V: TRBV28; D: TRBD1; size: .; CDR3: CASSTTGGQYF; DNA: TGTGCCAGCAGTACTACAGGGGGACAGTACTTC
J: TRBJ1-5; V: TRBV4-1; D: .; size: many; CDR3: CASSPGPGERPQHF; DNA: TGCGCCAGCAGCCCAGGACCGGGGGAAAGGCCCCAGCATTTT
J: TRBJ2-6; V: TRBV10-1; D: .; size: .; CDR3: CASSDGGSNSGANVLTF; DNA: TGCGCCAGCAGTGATGGGGGCTCAAACTCTGGGGCCAACGTCCTGACTTTC
J: TRBJ1-1; V: TRBV9; D: .; size: .; CDR3: CASASEAGQAEAFF; DNA: TGTGCCAGCGCCTCAGAAGCGGGGCAGGCTGAAGCTTTCTTT
J: TRBJ2-5; V: TRBV7-2; D: .; size: once; CDR3: CASSLHQDSQETQYF; DNA: TGTGCCAGCAGCTTGCATCAGGACTCCCAAGAGACCCAGTACTTC
J: TRBJ2-2; V: TRBV9; D: .; size: .; CDR3: CASSVEPLNTGELFF; DNA: TGTGCCAGCAGCGTAGAACCTTTGAACACCGGGGAGCTGTTTTTT
J: TRBJ2-2; V: TRBV9; D: .; size: .; CDR3: CASSVGRELFF; DNA: TGTGCCAGCAGCGTAGGTAGGGAGCTGTTTTTT
J: TRBJ2-7; V: TRBV4-3; D: .; size: .; CDR3: CASSQGTDSYEQYF; DNA: TGCGCCAGCAGCCAAGGGACGGACTCCTACGAGCAGTACTTC
J: TRBJ2-6; V: TRBV28; D: .; size: .; CDR3: CASGRAPGANVLTF; DNA: TGTGCCAGTGGCAGGGCTCCTGGGGCCAACGTCCTGACTTTC
J: TRBJ2-3; V: TRBV5-6; D: .; size: .; CDR3: CASSLNPSRDTQYF; DNA: TGTGCCAGCAGCTTGAACCCGTCTAGGGATACGCAGTATTTT
J: TRBJ2-5; V: TRBV10-2; D: TRBD1; size: .; CDR3: CASTTDRVTGGTQYF; DNA: TGCGCCAGCACCACCGACAGGGTAACCGGCGGGACCCAGTACTTC
J: TRBJ2-1; V: TRBV2; D: .; size: .; CDR3: CASSISGGGLYNEQFF; DNA: TGTGCCAGCAGTATCTCCGGGGGCGGTCTCTACAATGAGCAGTTCTTC
J: TRBJ2-3; V: TRBV28; D: .; size: .; CDR3: CASCRAGEPDTQYF; DNA: TGTGCCAGCTGCCGGGCAGGGGAGCCAGATACGCAGTATTTT
J: TRBJ2-3; V: TRBV21-1; D: .; size: .; CDR3: CASSAPGAPTDTQYF; DNA: TGTGCCAGCAGCGCGCCCGGGGCCCCCACAGATACGCAGTATTTT
J: TRBJ2-7; V: TRBV6-6; D: .; size: .; CDR3: CASSGAQSYEQYF; DNA: TGTGCCAGTTCGGGGGCCCAGTCCTACGAGCAGTACTTC
J: TRBJ2-3; V: TRBV18; D: TRBD2; size: .; CDR3: CASSPISGGTDTQYF; DNA: TGTGCCAGCTCACCAATAAGCGGGGGAACAGATACGCAGTATTTT
J: TRBJ2-7; V: TRBV27; D: .; size: .; CDR3: CASSSRSGTYEQYF; DNA: TGTGCCAGCAGTTCGAGGTCGGGGACCTACGAGCAGTACTTC
J: TRBJ1-2; V: TRBV7-2; D: .; size: .; CDR3: CASSENPGNGYTF; DNA: TGTGCCAGCAGCGAAAACCCAGGGAATGGCTACACCTTC
J: TRBJ1-2; V: TRBV6-6; D: TRBD1; size: .; CDR3: CASRTGDGYTF; DNA: TGTGCCTCCCGGACAGGGGATGGCTACACCTTC
J: TRBJ2-7; V: TRBV6-1; D: TRBD2; size: few; CDR3: CASLAGGGYEQYF; DNA: TGTGCCAGCTTGGCGGGGGGCGGGTACGAGCAGTACTTC
J: TRBJ1-4; V: TRBV29-1; D: .; size: many; CDR3: CSAKGVMANEKLFF; DNA: TGCAGCGCAAAAGGGGTTATGGCTAATGAAAAACTGTTTTTT
J: TRBJ2-5; V: TRBV5-1; D: .; size: .; CDR3: CASSLELAEETQYF; DNA: TGCGCCAGCAGCTTGGAATTAGCCGAAGAGACCCAGTACTTC
J: TRBJ1-5; V: TRBV6-5; D: .; size: .; CDR3: CASSYWGQQLNQPQHF; DNA: TGTGCCAGCAGTTATTGGGGGCAACAACTCAATCAGCCCCAGCATTTT
J: TRBJ2-2; V: TRBV5-6; D: .; size: .; CDR3: CASSLARVANTGELFF; DNA: TGTGCCAGCAGCTTGGCTCGGGTAGCGAACACCGGGGAGCTGTTTTTT
J: TRBJ2-7; V: TRBV5-1; D: TRBD2; size: .; CDR3: CASSSGGRRASGTYEQYF; DNA: TGCGCCAGCAGCTCCGGGGGAAGAAGGGCTAGCGGTACCTACGAGCAGTACTTC
J: TRBJ1-6; V: TRBV10-3; D: TRBD1; size: .; CDR3: CAIGGQSNSPLHF; DNA: TGTGCCATCGGGGGACAGTCAAATTCACCCCTCCACTTT